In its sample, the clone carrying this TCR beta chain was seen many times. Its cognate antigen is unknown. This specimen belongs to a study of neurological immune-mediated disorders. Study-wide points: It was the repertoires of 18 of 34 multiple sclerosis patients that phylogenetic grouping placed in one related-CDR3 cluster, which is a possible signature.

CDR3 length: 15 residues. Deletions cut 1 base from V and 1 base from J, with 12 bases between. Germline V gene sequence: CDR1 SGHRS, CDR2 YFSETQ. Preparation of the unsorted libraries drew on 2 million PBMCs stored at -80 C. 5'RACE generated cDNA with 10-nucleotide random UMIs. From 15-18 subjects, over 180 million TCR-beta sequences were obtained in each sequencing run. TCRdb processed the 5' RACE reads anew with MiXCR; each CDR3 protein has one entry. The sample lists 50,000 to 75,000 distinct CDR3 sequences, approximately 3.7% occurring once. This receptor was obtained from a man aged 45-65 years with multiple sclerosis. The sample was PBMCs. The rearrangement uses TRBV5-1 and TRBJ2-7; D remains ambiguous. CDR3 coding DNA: TGCGCCAGCAGCTTGATTGCGGAAGCATCCTACGAGCAGTACTTC. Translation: CASSLIAEASYEQYF. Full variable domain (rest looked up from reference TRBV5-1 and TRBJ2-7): KAGVTQTPRYLIKTRGQQVTLSCSPISGHRSVSWYQQTPGQGLQFLFEYFSETQRNKGNFPGRFSGRQFSNSRSEMNVSTLELGDSALYLCASSLIAEASYEQYFGPGTRLTVT.